This T cell receptor beta chain appears in the sequencing data of a study of identical twins. Study results and limitations: Insertions ran lower in abundant cord blood beta clonotypes, though not in memory repertoires.

Trimming took off 8 bases at V and 1 base at J, with 15 bases between the two ends. The CDR3 covers 15 residues. Germline-derived CDR1 and CDR2 are MNHNS and SASEGT. About this clonotype itself: Its antigen remains unidentified.

Only healthy Caucasians were included as donors. After template switching added a universal primer site, the resulting cDNA carried unique molecular identifiers. From the 5' RACE reads, TCRdb called clonotypes with MiXCR, one entry per CDR3 protein. The table shows hundreds of thousands of distinct CDR3 sequences, with around 8.3% occurring only once. In addition, the sample was reused for a study of yellow fever vaccine responses in identical twins.

Sequenced sample: PBMCs. The chain employs TRBV6-1 and TRBJ1-5; TRBD1 might be the D (6 bases). This sequence originates from a woman aged 18-29 years in good health. CDR3 region: CASSTGGGSNQPQHF. In DNA, the CDR3 is TGTGCCAGCTCGACAGGAGGAGGGAGCAATCAGCCCCAGCATTTT.